This is a list of T cell receptor beta chains from one sample in a study of cytomegalovirus exposure and HLA in healthy donors. The repertoire was sequenced with immunoSEQ multiplex PCR; TCRdb's copy has only in-frame clones and lacks some. The sample consists of about 150,000 clones, 80% to 85% of them appearing once. The sample taken for sequencing was PBMCs. Receptors were obtained from a male donor in good health and CMV-seronegative. The CDR3 runs from the conserved cysteine through the conserved F or W. The order of the fields is V gene, J gene, clone size, D gene, CDR3 length, CDR3 DNA, CDR3 protein. The D gene is left open where the match is weak. Part of the rows lack a size; the others show once, few, many or a class for expanded clones.

V gene: TRBV2
J gene: TRBJ1-2
clone size: -
D gene: TRBD1
CDR3 length: 13
CDR3 DNA: TGTGCCGGCTGGACAGGGGTAAGGGATGGCTACACCTTC
CDR3 protein: CAGWTGVRDGYTF

V gene: TRBV7-9
J gene: TRBJ1-6
clone size: -
D gene: TRBD1
CDR3 length: 14
CDR3 DNA: TGTTCCAGCAGCTTAAAGACAGGGACTTCACCCCTCCACTTT
CDR3 protein: CSSSLKTGTSPLHF

V gene: TRBV29-1
J gene: TRBJ2-2
clone size: -
D gene: -
CDR3 length: 13
CDR3 DNA: TGCAGCGCACGGACTATAAACACCGGGGAGCTGTTTTTT
CDR3 protein: CSARTINTGELFF

V gene: TRBV7-6
J gene: TRBJ2-5
clone size: once
D gene: TRBD2
CDR3 length: 16
CDR3 DNA: TGTGCCAGCAGCCCTACTAGCGGGGGGGCTCAGGAGACCCAGTACTTC
CDR3 protein: CASSPTSGGAQETQYF

V gene: TRBV25-1
J gene: TRBJ1-6
clone size: -
D gene: -
CDR3 length: 16
CDR3 DNA: TGTGCCAGCAGTGCCCAGGGGCAGGGATGGGATTCACCCCTCCACTTT
CDR3 protein: CASSAQGQGWDSPLHF

V gene: TRBV19
J gene: TRBJ2-3
clone size: -
D gene: -
CDR3 length: 16
CDR3 DNA: TGTGCCAGTACTCGGAAGACACTCACTAGCACAGATACGCAGTATTTT
CDR3 protein: CASTRKTLTSTDTQYF

V gene: TRBV19
J gene: TRBJ1-1
clone size: -
D gene: -
CDR3 length: 14
CDR3 DNA: TGTGCCAGTAGTCGCGGGGCGTTAAACACTGAAGCTTTCTTT
CDR3 protein: CASSRGALNTEAFF

V gene: TRBV7-2
J gene: TRBJ2-2
clone size: -
D gene: -
CDR3 length: 13
CDR3 DNA: TGTGCCAGCAGCTTAGTTCTGAGCGGGGAGCTGTTTTTT
CDR3 protein: CASSLVLSGELFF

V gene: TRBV7-9
J gene: TRBJ2-7
clone size: -
D gene: -
CDR3 length: 13
CDR3 DNA: TGTGCCAGCAGCCCCCCTGGGGCGTCTGAGCAGTACTTC
CDR3 protein: CASSPPGASEQYF

V gene: TRBV7-9
J gene: TRBJ1-1
clone size: -
D gene: -
CDR3 length: 13
CDR3 DNA: TGTGCCAGCAGCTCCCGGGTGAACACTGAAGCTTTCTTT
CDR3 protein: CASSSRVNTEAFF

V gene: TRBV5-1
J gene: TRBJ2-7
clone size: -
D gene: -
CDR3 length: 14
CDR3 DNA: TGCGCCAGCAGCTTGGCAGGGTTGACCTACGAGCAGTACTTC
CDR3 protein: CASSLAGLTYEQYF

V gene: TRBV15
J gene: TRBJ2-7
clone size: once
D gene: TRBD2
CDR3 length: 13
CDR3 DNA: TGTGCCACCAGCAGAAACCAGCGGGACCCTAAGTACTTC
CDR3 protein: CATSRNQRDPKYF

V gene: TRBV7-6
J gene: TRBJ2-7
clone size: -
D gene: TRBD1
CDR3 length: 14
CDR3 DNA: TGTGCCAGCAGCCCAACCGGACAGGTTTACGAGCAGTACTTC
CDR3 protein: CASSPTGQVYEQYF

V gene: TRBV7-2
J gene: TRBJ1-2
clone size: -
D gene: TRBD1
CDR3 length: 19
CDR3 DNA: TGTGCCAGCAGCCAAGAGGGCGGGGACAGGGGGCGAGGGACCTATGGCTACACCTTC
CDR3 protein: CASSQEGGDRGRGTYGYTF

V gene: TRBV6-5
J gene: TRBJ2-3
clone size: -
D gene: TRBD2
CDR3 length: 15
CDR3 DNA: TGTGCCAGCGGGAGGACTAGCGGGCGGGGTGATACGCAGTATTTT
CDR3 protein: CASGRTSGRGDTQYF

V gene: TRBV7-9
J gene: TRBJ2-2
clone size: -
D gene: TRBD1
CDR3 length: 16
CDR3 DNA: TGTGCCAGCAGCGCAGGGACAGGGGGCTACACCGGGGAGCTGTTTTTT
CDR3 protein: CASSAGTGGYTGELFF

V gene: TRBV27
J gene: TRBJ2-7
clone size: -
D gene: TRBD2
CDR3 length: 16
CDR3 DNA: TGTGCCAGCAGTGGAAGACTAGCGGGGCCCTCCTACGAGCAGTACTTC
CDR3 protein: CASSGRLAGPSYEQYF

V gene: TRBV2
J gene: TRBJ1-1
clone size: -
D gene: -
CDR3 length: 12
CDR3 DNA: TGTGCCAGCAGTGAGGGGCCCCAGGGGGCTTTCTTT
CDR3 protein: CASSEGPQGAFF

V gene: TRBV6-5
J gene: TRBJ1-5
clone size: -
D gene: -
CDR3 length: 14
CDR3 DNA: TGTGCCAGCAGTTCCCAAGGGGCTCGGCAGCCCCAGCATTTT
CDR3 protein: CASSSQGARQPQHF

V gene: TRBV5-1
J gene: TRBJ2-7
clone size: -
D gene: TRBD2
CDR3 length: 15
CDR3 DNA: TGCGCCAGCAGCTCTCCGACTAGCGGGGGATACGAGCAGTACTTC
CDR3 protein: CASSSPTSGGYEQYF

V gene: TRBV11-1
J gene: TRBJ2-7
clone size: -
D gene: -
CDR3 length: 16
CDR3 DNA: TGTGCCAGCAGCTTACAAGGGACAGGACTAGCCTACGAGCAGTACTTC
CDR3 protein: CASSLQGTGLAYEQYF

V gene: TRBV7-9
J gene: TRBJ1-2
clone size: once
D gene: TRBD1
CDR3 length: 15
CDR3 DNA: TGTGCCAGCAGCCCTTTTGGACAGGGGGCGCTTGGCTACACCTTC
CDR3 protein: CASSPFGQGALGYTF

V gene: TRBV6-1
J gene: TRBJ2-7
clone size: -
D gene: -
CDR3 length: 15
CDR3 DNA: TGTGCCAGCAGTGAAAATGATGTGAGAGCCTACGAGCAGTACTTC
CDR3 protein: CASSENDVRAYEQYF

V gene: TRBV6-6
J gene: TRBJ2-3
clone size: once
D gene: TRBD1
CDR3 length: 16
CDR3 DNA: TGTGCCAGCAGTTACCCTAACAGGGGGCGCACAGATACGCAGTATTTT
CDR3 protein: CASSYPNRGRTDTQYF

V gene: TRBV28
J gene: TRBJ1-2
clone size: -
D gene: TRBD1
CDR3 length: 14
CDR3 DNA: TGTGCCAGCAGTTCAGGGGGCGCGGGCTATGGCTACACCTTC
CDR3 protein: CASSSGGAGYGYTF

V gene: TRBV6-1
J gene: TRBJ1-5
clone size: once
D gene: TRBD1
CDR3 length: 15
CDR3 DNA: TGTGCCAGCAGTGAAGCGACAGGGGGCAATCAGCCCCAGCATTTT
CDR3 protein: CASSEATGGNQPQHF

V gene: TRBV27
J gene: TRBJ1-1
clone size: few
D gene: TRBD1
CDR3 length: 13
CDR3 DNA: TGTGGGGGTGGGACAGGGGGAGAGACTGAAGCTTTCTTT
CDR3 protein: CGGGTGGETEAFF

V gene: TRBV7-9
J gene: TRBJ1-5
clone size: -
D gene: -
CDR3 length: 12
CDR3 DNA: TGTGCCAGCAGCTTTTCTAATCAGCCCCAGCATTTT
CDR3 protein: CASSFSNQPQHF

V gene: TRBV11-1
J gene: TRBJ1-1
clone size: -
D gene: -
CDR3 length: 16
CDR3 DNA: TGTGCCAGCAGCTCACCTACCACAGGGTTGGGAACTGAAGCTTTCTTT
CDR3 protein: CASSSPTTGLGTEAFF

V gene: TRBV25-1
J gene: TRBJ2-3
clone size: -
D gene: -
CDR3 length: 13
CDR3 DNA: TGTGCCAGCAGTGATCTAGCTCCAGATACGCAGTATTTT
CDR3 protein: CASSDLAPDTQYF

V gene: TRBV11-2
J gene: TRBJ2-2
clone size: -
D gene: -
CDR3 length: 15
CDR3 DNA: TGTGCCAGCAGCTTAGCTTACGCCCAGACCGGGGAGCTGTTTTTT
CDR3 protein: CASSLAYAQTGELFF

V gene: TRBV7-2
J gene: TRBJ2-5
clone size: -
D gene: TRBD1
CDR3 length: 15
CDR3 DNA: TGTGCCAGCAGCTTAGGTGGGACAGGGGAAGGGACCCAGTACTTC
CDR3 protein: CASSLGGTGEGTQYF

V gene: TRBV2
J gene: TRBJ2-7
clone size: -
D gene: -
CDR3 length: 14
CDR3 DNA: TGTGCCAGCAGTGGGGGGGACCGAATCTACGAGCAGTACTTC
CDR3 protein: CASSGGDRIYEQYF

V gene: TRBV27
J gene: TRBJ2-5
clone size: -
D gene: -
CDR3 length: 15
CDR3 DNA: TGTGCCAGCAGTTTAGTAGGTACAGGGCATGAGACCCAGTACTTC
CDR3 protein: CASSLVGTGHETQYF

V gene: TRBV29-1
J gene: TRBJ2-5
clone size: once
D gene: TRBD2
CDR3 length: 18
CDR3 DNA: TGCAGCGTCCCCCAGGCTGCGGTAGCGGGATACCCCCCACGGACCCAGTACTTC
CDR3 protein: CSVPQAAVAGYPPRTQYF

V gene: TRBV9
J gene: TRBJ1-1
clone size: -
D gene: TRBD1
CDR3 length: 12
CDR3 DNA: TGTGCCAGCAGCCAGGGACAGACTGAAGCTTTCTTT
CDR3 protein: CASSQGQTEAFF

V gene: TRBV6-5
J gene: TRBJ2-3
clone size: -
D gene: -
CDR3 length: 15
CDR3 DNA: TGTGCCAGCAGTTCCCATACCTCAAGCCCAGATACGCAGTATTTT
CDR3 protein: CASSSHTSSPDTQYF

V gene: TRBV9
J gene: TRBJ2-1
clone size: -
D gene: TRBD2
CDR3 length: 14
CDR3 DNA: TGTGCCAGCACCGCTAGCGGGGGGGCGAATGAGCAGTTCTTC
CDR3 protein: CASTASGGANEQFF

V gene: TRBV5-5
J gene: TRBJ2-2
clone size: -
D gene: TRBD1
CDR3 length: 16
CDR3 DNA: TGTGCCAGCAGCTTGGTTGGACAGGATAACACCGGGGAGCTGTTTTTT
CDR3 protein: CASSLVGQDNTGELFF

V gene: TRBV11-3
J gene: TRBJ2-2
clone size: -
D gene: TRBD2
CDR3 length: 15
CDR3 DNA: TGTGCCAGCAGCTTAAGTGCGGGAGGGGCCGGGGAGCTGTTTTTT
CDR3 protein: CASSLSAGGAGELFF

V gene: TRBV28
J gene: TRBJ2-7
clone size: -
D gene: TRBD1
CDR3 length: 13
CDR3 DNA: TGTGCCAGCAGTGAGGACAGGGTATACGAGCAGTACTTC
CDR3 protein: CASSEDRVYEQYF

V gene: TRBV6-5
J gene: TRBJ1-2
clone size: -
D gene: -
CDR3 length: 13
CDR3 DNA: TGTGCCAGCAGTTACTCGGGGCCCTGGGGCTACACCTTC
CDR3 protein: CASSYSGPWGYTF

V gene: TRBV5-6
J gene: TRBJ1-1
clone size: -
D gene: -
CDR3 length: 14
CDR3 DNA: TGTGCCAGCAGCTTGGCAGGGTTTAACACTGAAGCTTTCTTT
CDR3 protein: CASSLAGFNTEAFF

V gene: TRBV2
J gene: TRBJ1-5
clone size: -
D gene: -
CDR3 length: 13
CDR3 DNA: TGTGCCAGCAGTGCAGGGGAACGACTGCCCCAGCATTTT
CDR3 protein: CASSAGERLPQHF

V gene: TRBV30
J gene: TRBJ2-5
clone size: -
D gene: -
CDR3 length: 15
CDR3 DNA: TGTGCCTGGAGTCCCGAGGGAACTAGGATAGAGACCCAGTACTTC
CDR3 protein: CAWSPEGTRIETQYF

V gene: TRBV29-1
J gene: TRBJ2-1
clone size: -
D gene: TRBD2
CDR3 length: 14
CDR3 DNA: TGCAGCGTTGCAACTAGCGGGAGGAGTGATGAGCAGTTCTTC
CDR3 protein: CSVATSGRSDEQFF

V gene: TRBV28
J gene: TRBJ1-1
clone size: -
D gene: TRBD1
CDR3 length: 15
CDR3 DNA: TGTGCCAGCAGTCTCCCGACAGGGGGGAACACTGAAGCTTTCTTT
CDR3 protein: CASSLPTGGNTEAFF

V gene: TRBV5-8
J gene: TRBJ1-2
clone size: -
D gene: TRBD1
CDR3 length: 13
CDR3 DNA: TGTGTCCCTAGTCGGGACAGGGACTATGGCTACACCTTC
CDR3 protein: CVPSRDRDYGYTF

V gene: TRBV5-4
J gene: TRBJ2-2
clone size: -
D gene: -
CDR3 length: 16
CDR3 DNA: TGTGCCAGCAGCTTGGAGAAGGGGCTTTTTCCCGGGGAGCTGTTTTTT
CDR3 protein: CASSLEKGLFPGELFF

V gene: TRBV29-1
J gene: TRBJ2-5
clone size: -
D gene: -
CDR3 length: 14
CDR3 DNA: TGCAGCGTTCCATTGCGGGGGCCCCAAGAGACCCAGTACTTC
CDR3 protein: CSVPLRGPQETQYF

V gene: TRBV6-5
J gene: TRBJ2-2
clone size: -
D gene: TRBD1
CDR3 length: 13
CDR3 DNA: TGTGCCAGCAGGACAGGGACCACCGGGGAGCTGTTTTTT
CDR3 protein: CASRTGTTGELFF

V gene: TRBV21-1
J gene: TRBJ1-5
clone size: -
D gene: -
CDR3 length: 14
CDR3 DNA: TGTGCCAGCAGCAAAGGGGGGCTCAACCAGCCCCAGCATTTT
CDR3 protein: CASSKGGLNQPQHF

V gene: TRBV14
J gene: TRBJ1-1
clone size: -
D gene: -
CDR3 length: 19
CDR3 DNA: TGTGCCAGCAGCCAAAAAAGCGTGGGGGGGGCTGGGCGGTTCACTGAAGCTTTCTTT
CDR3 protein: CASSQKSVGGAGRFTEAFF